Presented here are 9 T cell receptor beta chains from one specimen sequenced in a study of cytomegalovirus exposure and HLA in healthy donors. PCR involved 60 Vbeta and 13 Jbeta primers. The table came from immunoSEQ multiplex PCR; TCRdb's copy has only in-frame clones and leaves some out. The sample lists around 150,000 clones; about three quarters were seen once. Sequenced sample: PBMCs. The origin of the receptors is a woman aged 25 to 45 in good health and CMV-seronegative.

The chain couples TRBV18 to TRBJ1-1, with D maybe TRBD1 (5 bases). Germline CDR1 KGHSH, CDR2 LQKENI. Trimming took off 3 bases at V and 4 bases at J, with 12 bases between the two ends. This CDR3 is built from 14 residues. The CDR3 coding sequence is TGTGCCAGCTCACCCCTCGGGGGGGGCACTGAAGCTTTCTTT. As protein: CASSPLGGGTEAFF.

The CDR3 reads CASTEERGDYNEQFF. The CDR3 DNA sequence: TGTGCCAGCACCGAAGAGCGGGGGGATTACAATGAGCAGTTCTTC. The rearrangement links TRBV2 to TRBJ2-1, with 9 bases identical to TRBD2. The CDR3 is 15 amino acids. The ends lost 7 bases at V and 4 bases at J; junction bases unmatched: 8. Germline CDR1 is SNHLY and CDR2 is FYNNEI.

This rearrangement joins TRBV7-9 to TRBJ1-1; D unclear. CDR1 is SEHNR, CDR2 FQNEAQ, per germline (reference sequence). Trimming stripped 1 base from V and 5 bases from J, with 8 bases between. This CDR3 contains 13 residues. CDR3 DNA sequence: TGTGCCAGCAGCTTAGATGCGGGGACTGAAGCTTTCTTT. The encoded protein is CASSLDAGTEAFF.

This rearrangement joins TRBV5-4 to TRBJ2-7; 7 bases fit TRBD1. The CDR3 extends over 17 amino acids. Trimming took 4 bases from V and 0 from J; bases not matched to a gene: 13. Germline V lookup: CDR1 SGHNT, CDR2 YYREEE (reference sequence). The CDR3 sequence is CASSVTTGSKISYEQYF. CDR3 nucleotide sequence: TGTGCCAGCAGCGTGACGACAGGGAGTAAAATCTCCTACGAGCAGTACTTC.

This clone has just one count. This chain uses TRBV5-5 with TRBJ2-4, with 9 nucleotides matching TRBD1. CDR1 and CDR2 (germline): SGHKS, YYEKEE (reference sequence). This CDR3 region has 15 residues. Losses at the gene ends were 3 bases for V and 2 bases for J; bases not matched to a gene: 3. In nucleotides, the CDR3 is TGTGCCAGCAGCTGGACAGGGGCGACCAAAAACATTCAGTACTTC. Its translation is CASSWTGATKNIQYF.

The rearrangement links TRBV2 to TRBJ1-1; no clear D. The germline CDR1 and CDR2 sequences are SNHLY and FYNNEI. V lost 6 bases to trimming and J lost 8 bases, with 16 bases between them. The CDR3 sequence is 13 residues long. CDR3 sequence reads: CASRTEEILEAFF. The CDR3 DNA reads TGTGCCAGCAGGACCGAGGAGATTCTCGAAGCTTTCTTT.

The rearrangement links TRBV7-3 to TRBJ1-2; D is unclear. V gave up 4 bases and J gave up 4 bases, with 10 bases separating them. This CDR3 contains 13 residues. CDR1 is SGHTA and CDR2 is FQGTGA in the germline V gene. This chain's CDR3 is CASSWGGTYGYTF. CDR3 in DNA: TGTGCCAGCAGCTGGGGAGGCACCTATGGCTACACCTTC.

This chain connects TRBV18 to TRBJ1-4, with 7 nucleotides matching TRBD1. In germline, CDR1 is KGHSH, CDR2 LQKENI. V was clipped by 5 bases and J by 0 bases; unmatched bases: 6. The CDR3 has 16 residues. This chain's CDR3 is CASSARQGATNEKLFF. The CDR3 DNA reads TGTGCCAGCTCAGCAAGACAGGGTGCAACTAATGAAAAACTGTTTTTT.

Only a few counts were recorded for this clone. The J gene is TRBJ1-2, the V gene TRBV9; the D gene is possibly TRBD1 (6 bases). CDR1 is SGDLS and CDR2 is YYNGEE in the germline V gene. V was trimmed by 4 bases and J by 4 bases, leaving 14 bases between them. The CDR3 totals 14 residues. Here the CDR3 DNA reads TGTGCCAGCAGCACTCAAGGGGGGGCCTATGGCTACACCTTC. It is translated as CASSTQGGAYGYTF.